The sequence of this T cell receptor (beta chain) was determined in a study of T cell responses to AZD1222 COVID-19 vaccine. Study-wide findings and caveats: Spike was spanned by vaccine-associated CD4 TCRs, with dominance at 160-218 and 743-854. Compared with day 0, the breadth and depth of the Spike-specific TCR repertoire rose significantly after two doses of AZD1222. Repertoire sampling was restricted to post-peak T cell response timepoints.

Only in-frame clones appear in the TCRdb table, and some are missing; sequencing was by immunoSEQ multiplex PCR. The repertoire consists of about 170,000 clones, with roughly nine tenths occurring once and the leading ten covering about 6.9%. This clone was observed a handful of times. Antigen: not known. The receptor's source is an adult in good health. Sequences were derived from peripheral blood, sampled on day 0 of AZD1222 vaccination.

The CDR3 DNA is TGCGCCAGCAGTTACACTTTGGGAGATACGCAGTATTTT. This translates into CASSYTLGDTQYF. This sequence joins TRBV5-1 and TRBJ2-3; D is unresolved. The germline V and J ends were trimmed by 5 bases and 5 bases, with 12 bases remaining between them. CDR3 length equals 13 residues. Germline lookup yields CDR1 SGHRS and CDR2 YFSETQ.